This TCR beta chain is drawn from a study of blood T cell repertoires in COVID-19. Sequenced by immunoSEQ multiplex PCR; TCRdb stores in-frame clones only, minus some. The repertoire includes 50,000 to 65,000 clones, approximately 90% of them detected once, and approximately 3.9% sits in the top ten. This clone was observed a single time. With 5 bases removed from V and 0 bases from J, the gap between germline ends came to 11 bases. CDR3 size: 16 residues. Germline CDR1 and CDR2: SGHTA and FQGTGA. This receptor was identified in a man between 65 and 85 years old with acute or convalescent COVID-19. Sequencing input: peripheral blood. This chain links TRBV7-3 with TRBJ2-6, with D unresolved. CDR3 in amino acids: CASSPTGGSGANVLTF. The CDR3 nucleotides are TGTGCCAGCAGCCCGACTGGTGGCTCTGGGGCCAACGTCCTGACTTTC. The full variable domain, in which reference TRBV7-3 and TRBJ2-6 provide the parts outside the CDR3, is GAGVSQTPSNKVTEKGKYVELRCDPISGHTALYWYRQSLGQGPEFLIYFQGTGAADDSGLPNDRFFAVRPEGSVSTLKIQRTERGDSAVYLCASSPTGGSGANVLTFGAGSRLTVL.